Each of the 30 T cell receptor beta chains below was sequenced from the same sample in a study of T cell clonality in common variable immunodeficiency. The table came from immunoSEQ multiplex PCR; TCRdb's copy has only in-frame clones and leaves some out. Recorded here are more than 55,000 clones, none singletons. The specimen was peripheral blood mononuclear cells. The receptor source for this set is a person aged 18-70 years in good health.

This clone was seen at least ten times. The CDR3 goes on 3 residues after the read ends, and that part is filled in from the germline J gene. The chain employs TRBV12-3 or TRBV12-4 and TRBJ2-3, with 9 bases that match TRBD2. V shed 5 bases and J 5 bases; nucleotides not matched to a gene: 5. The CDR3 loop spans 14 amino acids. The DNA read from the CDR3 is TGTGCCAGCAGTCTGGGACTAGCTGTAGATACG. Its protein product is CASSLGLAVDT. The whole CDR3 region reads CASSLGLAVDTQYF.

There are many counts of this clone. The CDR3 is cut off 3 residues early in the read; its end comes from the germline J gene. This rearrangement joins TRBV5-1 to TRBJ1-1; D is uncertain. Germline V gives CDR1 SGHRS, CDR2 YFSETQ. Trimming stripped 4 bases from V and 2 bases from J, with 18 bases between. The CDR3 covers 16 residues. CDR3 sequence: CASSPTTGSFNTEAFF. CDR3 bases read: TGCGCCAGCAGCCCAACAACGGGGAGCTTCAACACTGAA.

Points on this clone: Mismatch with germline at one junction end may stem from a read error. The sequenced fragment ends 3 residues before the CDR3 boundary, so the rest is inferred from the germline J gene. The chain has TRBV7-9 and TRBJ1-1; D possibly corresponds to TRBD1 (5 bases). CDR1 SEHNR and CDR2 FQNEAQ come from the germline V gene (reference sequence). CDR3 size: 13 residues. CDR3 in amino acids: CSSTPPGDTEAFF. The covered CDR3 bases are TGTTCCAGCACCCCCCCGGGGGACACTGAA.

Many counts were recorded for this clone. Sequencing ends 3 residues short of the CDR3 end; the germline J gene provides the rest. The chain employs TRBV5-1 and TRBJ1-1; 7 positions agree with TRBD1. Trimming cost V 3 bases and J 1 base; bases outside gene matches: 3. There are 14 residues in the CDR3. Germline V lookup: CDR1 SGHRS, CDR2 YFSETQ. Incomplete CDR3 DNA: TGCGCCAGCAGCTCGGGACAGCCGAACACTGAA. It encodes CASSSGQPNTE. The full CDR3 sequence reads CASSSGQPNTEAFF.

This clone was picked up many times. The junction departs from the called germline gene at one end, perhaps through a read error. Sequencing ends 3 residues short of the CDR3 end; the germline J gene provides the rest. V usage is TRBV4-2 and J usage is TRBJ2-1; D unclear. This CDR3 comprises 14 residues. Germline CDR1 reads LGHNA; CDR2 reads YNFKEQ. The part of the CDR3 DNA that was read is TGCGCCAGCAGCCAAGAGTTAGACTACAATGAG. It encodes CASSQELDYNE. The whole CDR3 sequence reads CASSQELDYNEQFF.

This clone was seen repeatedly, ten times or more. The read ends 3 residues before the CDR3 terminus; that terminus is restored from the germline J gene. The chain recombines TRBV29-1 with TRBJ2-7; D is perhaps TRBD2 (6 bases). Trimming removed 4 bases at V and 5 bases at J, with 12 bases between. CDR3 length: 12 residues. CDR1 and CDR2 (germline): SQVTM, ANQGSEA. The CDR3 protein is CSVAGVFNEQYF. The sequenced CDR3 bases are TGCAGCGTTGCGGGGGTGTTCAACGAG.

This clone was seen many times. The read finishes 3 residues shy of the CDR3 end, and the germline J gene is used to complete it. The rearrangement joins TRBV5-1 to TRBJ2-5, with D tentatively TRBD1 (7 bases). V lost 4 bases and J lost 1, with 14 bases in between. CDR3 length equals 15 residues. The germline gives CDR1 SGHRS, CDR2 YFSETQ. The CDR3 loop reads CASSLATGPQETQYF. The CDR3 bases that were read are TGCGCCAGCAGCCTAGCGACAGGGCCCCAAGAGACC. Using reference TRBV5-1 and TRBJ2-5 for the parts outside the CDR3, the full variable domain is KAGVTQTPRYLIKTRGQQVTLSCSPISGHRSVSWYQQTPGQGLQFLFEYFSETQRNKGNFPGRFSGRQFSNSRSEMNVSTLELGDSALYLCASSLATGPQETQYFGPGTRLLVL.

In its sample, this clone was seen a few times. The CDR3 end falls 3 residues outside the read, so it is completed with the germline J gene. The rearrangement uses TRBV5-1 and TRBJ2-4; D not resolved. From germline, CDR1 is SGHRS and CDR2 YFSETQ. The CDR3 spans 13 residues. The CDR3 is CASSLDTDQPQYF. CDR3 bases read: TGCGCCAGCAGCCTCGACACGGATCAGCCT.

This clone was picked up many times. The CDR3 end falls 3 residues outside the read, so it is completed with the germline J gene. The V gene is TRBV5-1, the J gene TRBJ2-2, with 12 bases fitting TRBD1. The V and J ends lost 0 bases and 2 bases, in that order; junction bases with no gene match: 2. The germline gives CDR1 SGHRS, CDR2 YFSETQ. This CDR3 contains 17 residues. CDR3 DNA, as far as it was read: TGCGCCAGCAGCTTGGCCGGGACAGGGGGCAACACCGGGGAG. It encodes CASSLAGTGGNTGE. The CDR3 in full is CASSLAGTGGNTGELFF.

This clone was recorded many times. The read ends 3 residues before the CDR3 terminus; that terminus is restored from the germline J gene. V usage is TRBV19 and J usage is TRBJ1-1, with D possibly TRBD1 on 6 matching bases. Per germline, CDR1 LNHDA and CDR2 SQIVND (reference sequence). Between the trimmed V and J ends, which lost 5 bases and 4 bases, there was a span of 17 bases. CDR3 size: 15 residues. The sequenced CDR3 bases are TGTGCCAGTAGTCCCCCTGGACAGAGAGGCACTGAA. This encodes CASSPPGQRGTE. The entire CDR3 protein reads CASSPPGQRGTEAFF.

This clone was detected many times. Read sequence stops 3 residues before the CDR3 end, and the germline J gene provides the missing end. V and J are TRBV12-3 or TRBV12-4 and TRBJ1-1; D is possibly TRBD1 (5 bases). This CDR3 comprises 14 residues. Incomplete CDR3 DNA: TGTGCCAGCAGTTTAAACGGACCGCGGGGACAA. Protein sequence: CASSLNGPRGQ. The full CDR3 reads CASSLNGPRGQAFF.

In this sample, this clone turned up many times. One junction end does not reproduce the germline sequence, and a read error may be involved. Read sequence stops 3 residues before the CDR3 end, and the germline J gene provides the missing end. The chain is built from TRBV27 and TRBJ1-4; D is possibly TRBD1 (6 bases). The CDR3 is 15 residues long. Germline-derived CDR1 and CDR2 are MNHEY and SMNVEV (reference sequence). CDR3 loop: CVSSWGGSTNEKLFF. The part of the CDR3 DNA that was read is TGTGTCAGCAGTTGGGGGGGCTCAACTAATGAAAAA.

This clone was counted many times. From the germline J gene comes the end of the CDR3, since the read stops 3 residues before it. The rearrangement uses TRBV4-1 and TRBJ2-7; TRBD1 aligns across 8 bases. The V segment lost 6 bases and the J segment 0 bases; nucleotides outside the gene matches: 4. The CDR3 has 14 amino acids. In germline, CDR1 is MGHRA, CDR2 YSYEKL. CDR3 DNA (partial): TGCGCCAGCAGTCACAGGGGGATCTCCTACGAG. Encoded protein: CASSHRGISYE. The CDR3, in full, reads CASSHRGISYEQYF.

This clone was observed many times. The sequence runs out 3 residues before the end of the CDR3; the remainder is reconstructed from the germline J gene. The chain employs TRBV10-3 and TRBJ1-1; 10 positions agree with TRBD1. The CDR3 consists of 13 residues. CDR1 is ENHRY, CDR2 SYGVKD, per germline. The CDR3 here is CAISDGQGGQAFF. CDR3 DNA, as far as it was read: TGTGCCATCAGTGATGGACAGGGGGGTCAA.

Ten or more counts support this clone. The missing CDR3 end, 3 residues past where the read stops, is filled in from the germline J gene. The rearrangement uses TRBV5-4 and TRBJ2-1; weak D call: TRBD2 (6 bases). Germline-derived CDR1 and CDR2 are SGHNT and YYREEE (reference sequence). This CDR3 region has 13 residues. The V and J ends lost 3 bases and 7 bases respectively, with 11 bases between them. CDR3 DNA (partial): TGTGCCAGCAGCTCCCTCCTAGCGAATGAG. Translation gives CASSSLLANE. The whole CDR3 protein reads CASSSLLANEQFF.

This clone showed up many times. The read comes to an end 3 residues before the CDR3 does, leaving the germline J gene to fill in the end. The chain carries TRBV6-2 or TRBV6-3 and TRBJ2-3; D possibly corresponds to TRBD2 (7 bases). CDR1 is MNHEY, CDR2 SVGEGT, per germline. This CDR3 comprises 14 residues. V lost 8 bases to trimming and J lost 2 bases, with 14 bases between them. The CDR3 sequence is CASDRGAPTDTQYF. The DNA read from the CDR3 is TGTGCCAGCGACCGGGGGGCCCCCACAGATACG.

The sample holds many counts of this clone. The read halts 3 residues ahead of the CDR3 end, with the missing end drawn from the germline J gene. The chain has TRBV19 and TRBJ2-2, with D perhaps matching TRBD1 (6 bases). The V end lost 5 bases, the J end lost 0 bases, and 13 bases lay between the germline ends. Germline CDR1 is LNHDA and CDR2 is SQIVND (reference sequence). There are 16 residues in the CDR3. The covered CDR3 bases are TGTGCCAGTAGTTCCTGGACAGCTGCGAACACCGGGGAG. This encodes CASSSWTAANTGE. The whole CDR3 sequence is CASSSWTAANTGELFF.

This clone was counted ten times or more. Read sequence stops 3 residues before the CDR3 end, and the germline J gene provides the missing end. The chain is built from TRBV7-2 and TRBJ2-5; 9 bases are a match to TRBD2. The germline V gene has CDR1 SGHTA and CDR2 FQGNSA. CDR3 length: 15 residues. After removal of 5 bases from V and 4 bases from J, the junction contained 8 bases not matched to a gene. CDR3 sequence: CASSDRAGGGETQYF. The sequenced part of the CDR3 DNA is TGTGCCAGCAGCGATCGAGCGGGGGGCGGAGAGACC.

This clone was detected ten times or more. The CDR3 end lies 3 residues beyond the end of the read and is filled in from the germline J gene. This chain links TRBV5-6 with TRBJ1-2, with 8 positions matching TRBD1. Germline-derived CDR1 and CDR2 are SGHDT and YYEEEE. The CDR3 runs to 14 residues. With 4 bases clipped from V and 4 bases from J, the junction kept 6 bases outside the gene matches. The chain's CDR3 is CASSKTGVGYGYTF. The sequenced CDR3 bases are TGTGCCAGCAGCAAGACAGGGGTGGGCTATGGC.

This clone has a count of ten or more. The read ends 3 residues before the CDR3 terminus; that terminus is restored from the germline J gene. The V call is TRBV20-1, the J call TRBJ2-7; D gene uncertain. CDR3 length equals 12 residues. Trimming cost V 1 base and J 0 bases, with 4 bases left between them. The germline V gene encodes CDR1 DFQATT and CDR2 SNEGSKA (reference sequence). Incomplete CDR3 DNA: TGCAGTGCTAGAGCAGACTCCTACGAG. Translation: CSARADSYE. Given in full, the CDR3 is CSARADSYEQYF.

This clone was observed at least ten times. The CDR3 extends 3 residues past the end of the read, so its final part is completed from the germline J gene. The rearrangement joins TRBV7-7 to TRBJ2-5; 11 bases are shared with TRBD1. The J segment lost 4 bases and the V segment lost 5 bases, leaving 6 bases of the junction unmatched. Per the germline V gene, CDR1 is SSHAT and CDR2 is FNYEAQ (reference sequence). The CDR3 covers 15 residues. The sequenced part of the CDR3 DNA is TGTGCCAGCAGCCCAACAGGGACAGGGGGAGAGACC. Translation gives CASSPTGTGGET. The entire CDR3 reads CASSPTGTGGETQYF.

Ten or more counts support this clone. From the germline J gene comes the end of the CDR3, since the read stops 3 residues before it. The chain employs TRBV7-2 and TRBJ2-5; the D is unclear. CDR1 and CDR2 from the germline V gene are SGHTA and FQGNSA. V lost 5 bases, J lost 2 bases, and 9 bases lay in between. The CDR3 covers 13 residues. CDR3 sequence reads: CASSPIRQETQYF. The DNA read from the CDR3 is TGTGCCAGCAGCCCTATACGGCAAGAGACC.

A remark on this clone: The read finishes 3 residues shy of the CDR3 end, and the germline J gene is used to complete it. This chain uses TRBV19 with TRBJ1-1; the match to TRBD1 covers 8 bases. The CDR3 contains 12 residues. CDR1 and CDR2 (germline): LNHDA, SQIVND (reference sequence). Partial CDR3 DNA: TGTGCCAGTACCGGACAGGGTTATGGC. This translates into CASTGQGYG. The entire CDR3 protein reads CASTGQGYGAFF.

This clone came up many times. The sequenced CDR3 bases are TGTGCCAGCAGTGGACAGGGACAAGAGACC. This gives the protein CASSGQGQET. The whole CDR3 sequence reads CASSGQGQETQYF. The J gene is TRBJ2-5, the V gene TRBV2; 7 bases are shared with TRBD1. The missing CDR3 end, 3 residues past where the read stops, is filled in from the germline J gene. Per germline, CDR1 SNHLY and CDR2 FYNNEI. V was pared by 4 bases and J by 2 bases, with 1 base of the junction left unmatched. This CDR3 spans 13 amino acids.

This clone was seen at least ten times. The read ends 3 residues before the CDR3 terminus; that terminus is restored from the germline J gene. The V and J genes are TRBV7-3 and TRBJ1-6, with 7 bases lining up with TRBD1. The V segment lost 5 bases and the J segment 7 bases; nucleotides outside the gene matches: 5. CDR3 length equals 14 residues. Germline assignment: CDR1 SGHTA and CDR2 FQGTGA. This CDR3 reads CASSVGTANSPLHF. CDR3 DNA (partial): TGTGCCAGCAGCGTCGGGACAGCCAATTCACCC. The variable domain in full, with the rest retrieved from reference TRBV7-3 and TRBJ1-6, is GAGVSQTPSNKVTEKGKYVELRCDPISGHTALYWYRQSLGQGPEFLIYFQGTGAADDSGLPNDRFFAVRPEGSVSTLKIQRTERGDSAVYLCASSVGTANSPLHFGNGTRLTVT.

This clone appeared many times. The read ends 3 residues early relative to the CDR3; the germline J gene fills the gap. J is TRBJ2-2 and V is TRBV5-1; D gene ambiguous. Germline CDR1 reads SGHRS; CDR2 reads YFSETQ. This CDR3 spans 16 amino acids. The part of the CDR3 DNA that was read is TGCGCCAGCAGCTTGGAGGCAGGCCGGCCAAATGAAAAG. This codes for CASSLEAGRPNEK. The full CDR3 protein is CASSLEAGRPNEKLFF. Full variable domain (remainder filled in from reference TRBV5-1 and TRBJ2-2): KAGVTQTPRYLIKTRGQQVTLSCSPISGHRSVSWYQQTPGQGLQFLFEYFSETQRNKGNFPGRFSGRQFSNSRSEMNVSTLELGDSALYLCASSLEAGRPNEKLFFGEGSRLTVL.

Ten or more counts support this clone. The read stops 3 residues short of the end of the CDR3; the missing end is completed from the germline J gene. The chain is built from TRBV5-4 and TRBJ1-5; 9 bases are shared with TRBD1. The CDR3 is 15 amino acids. Per the germline V gene, CDR1 is SGHNT and CDR2 is YYREEE (reference sequence). The junction had 4 bases not matched to a gene; V was cut back by 0 bases and J by 6 bases. CDR3 DNA, as far as it was read: TGTGCCAGCAGCTTGGGGGGGACAGGGAGTCAGCCC. The encoded protein is CASSLGGTGSQP. In full, the CDR3 is CASSLGGTGSQPQHF.

In this sample, this clone turned up many times. The read ends 3 residues before the CDR3 terminus; that terminus is restored from the germline J gene. This chain uses TRBV7-9 with TRBJ1-2; TRBD1 matches at 8 bases. This CDR3 is built from 13 residues. Germline CDR1 and CDR2: SEHNR and FQNEAQ (reference sequence). This CDR3 is CASSSGQGIDYTF. CDR3 bases read: TGTGCCAGCAGCTCTGGACAGGGTATTGAC.

CDR3 DNA (partial): TGTGCCCAACAGGCTAACTATGGT. Translating gives CAQQANYG. In full, the CDR3 reads CAQQANYGQYF. The gene calls are TRBV30 and TRBJ2-4; D is perhaps TRBD1 (5 bases). The read comes to an end 3 residues before the CDR3 does, leaving the germline J gene to fill in the end. Germline-derived CDR1 and CDR2 are GTSNPN and SVGIG (reference sequence). The CDR3 contains 11 residues. Filled out from reference TRBV30 and TRBJ2-4, the complete variable domain reads SQTIHQWPATLVQPVGSPLSLECTVEGTSNPNLYWYRQAAGRGLQLLFYSVGIGQISSEVPQNLSASRPQDRQFILSSKKLLLSDSGFYLCAQQANYGQYFGAGTRLSVL.

Many counts were recorded for this clone. Read data end 3 residues before the CDR3 end; the end is taken from the germline J gene. The chain links TRBV20-1 to TRBJ2-3, with 9 positions matching TRBD1. The CDR3 is made up of 14 amino acids. Germline V gene lookup returns CDR1 DFQATT and CDR2 SNEGSKA (reference sequence). The CDR3 spells CSAKRDREYETQYF. The sequenced part of the CDR3 DNA is TGCAGTGCTAAAAGGGACAGGGAGTACGAGACG.